These 15 T cell receptor beta chains came from one sample sequenced in a study of cytomegalovirus exposure and HLA in healthy donors. The method was immunoSEQ multiplex PCR; TCRdb's version includes in-frame clones alone and lacks a portion of them. This table has a few hundred thousand clones, approximately 91% appearing once. The sequenced sample was PBMCs. These receptors all come from a man aged 25-45 years in good health and CMV-seronegative.

This clone was found once. The chain employs TRBV2 and TRBJ2-3, with D unresolved. CDR3 length: 14 amino acids. V was trimmed by 11 bases and J by 0 bases, leaving 15 bases between them. Germline V gene data show CDR1 as SNHLY and CDR2 as FYNNEI. Here the CDR3 reads CAAGQYRSTDTQYF. CDR3 DNA: TGTGCCGCTGGGCAGTACAGAAGCACAGATACGCAGTATTTT. Full variable domain (outside the CDR3, taken from reference TRBV2 and TRBJ2-3): EPEVTQTPSHQVTQMGQEVILRCVPISNHLYFYWYRQILGQKVEFLVSFYNNEISEKSEIFDDQFSVERPDGSNFTLKIRSTKLEDSAMYFCAAGQYRSTDTQYFGPGTRLTVL.

This rearrangement joins TRBV2 to TRBJ2-5; 12 bases are a match to TRBD1. CDR3 length: 15 amino acids. Losses at the gene ends were 6 bases for V and 2 bases for J; bases not matched to a gene: 4. Per the germline V gene, CDR1 is SNHLY and CDR2 is FYNNEI. In DNA form, the CDR3 reads TGTGCCAGCAGCCCGGGACAGGGGGCTCAAGAGACCCAGTACTTC. It codes for CASSPGQGAQETQYF.

The chain links TRBV4-3 to TRBJ2-3; no definite D call. The CDR3 extends over 16 amino acids. Trimming cost V 1 base and J 0 bases, with 11 bases left between them. Germline V gives CDR1 LGHNA, CDR2 YSLEER. The CDR3 protein is CASSQGPTLSTDTQYF. The CDR3 DNA reads as TGCGCCAGCAGCCAAGGGCCCACCCTTAGCACAGATACGCAGTATTTT.

CDR3 DNA: TGCGCCAGCAGCCAAACGTTGAGCCCACGGGGTAACTATGGCTACACCTTC. Translating it yields CASSQTLSPRGNYGYTF. This sequence joins TRBV4-1 and TRBJ1-2; D unclear. The CDR3 runs to 17 residues. V gave up 2 bases and J gave up 1 base, with 17 bases separating them. Per germline, CDR1 MGHRA and CDR2 YSYEKL.

The chain has TRBV11-2 and TRBJ2-3, with TRBD2 matching over 8 bases. Looked up from germline, CDR1 is SGHAT and CDR2 is FQNNGV. CDR3 length: 17 amino acids. V trimming: 5 bases; J trimming: 0 bases; junction bases outside the gene matches: 10. CDR3 residues: CASSPYLSGGSTDTQYF. The DNA of the CDR3 is TGTGCCAGCAGCCCCTACTTGTCGGGGGGGAGCACAGATACGCAGTATTTT. The whole variable domain, remainder taken from reference TRBV11-2 and TRBJ2-3, is EAGVAQSPRYKIIEKRQSVAFWCNPISGHATLYWYQQILGQGPKLLIQFQNNGVVDDSQLPKDRFSAERLKGVDSTLKIQPAKLEDSAVYLCASSPYLSGGSTDTQYFGPGTRLTVL.

This clone was counted between two and nine times. This chain links TRBV5-1 with TRBJ1-1, with 7 positions matching TRBD1. The CDR3 sequence is 14 residues long. From germline, CDR1 is SGHRS and CDR2 YFSETQ. Trimming cost V 0 bases and J 3 bases; bases outside gene matches: 2. The CDR3 coding sequence is TGCGCCAGCAGCTTGGTTCAGGGGGACACTGAAGCTTTCTTT. This gives the protein CASSLVQGDTEAFF.

V gene TRBV4-1 combines with J gene TRBJ2-5, with a tentative D call TRBD2 (6 bases). In germline, CDR1 is MGHRA, CDR2 YSYEKL. This CDR3 has 15 residues. Trimming cost V 0 bases and J 0 bases, with 8 bases left between them. In nucleotides, the CDR3 is TGCGCCAGCAGCCAAGATCGGGGGAACCAAGAGACCCAGTACTTC. Its protein product is CASSQDRGNQETQYF.

The chain carries TRBV10-1 and TRBJ2-3, with unresolved D. Trimming left V 3 bases short and J 7 bases short, with 5 bases between. The CDR3 covers 11 residues. Germline V gives CDR1 WNHNN, CDR2 SYGVQD (reference sequence). Here the CDR3 reads CASSDSHTQYF. The CDR3 coding sequence is TGCGCCAGCAGTGATTCTCATACGCAGTATTTT.

V gene TRBV6-5 combines with J gene TRBJ2-5, with D possibly TRBD2 on 7 matching bases. This CDR3 has 14 residues. The germline CDR1 and CDR2 sequences are MNHEY and SVGAGI. V shed 5 bases and J shed 6 bases, with 16 bases lying between them. The CDR3 region is CASSPEGGRKTQYF. The CDR3 DNA follows: TGTGCCAGCAGTCCTGAGGGGGGGCGGAAGACCCAGTACTTC.

The chain is built from TRBV10-3 and TRBJ1-1, with D uncertain. Germline CDR1 reads ENHRY; CDR2 reads SYGVKD. V was pared by 6 bases and J by 1 base, with 6 bases between. The CDR3 length is 12 residues. The CDR3 region has the DNA TGTGCCATCAGCGGAGCGAACACTGAAGCTTTCTTT. Its protein is CAISGANTEAFF.

This rearrangement joins TRBV4-3 to TRBJ2-5; TRBD1 aligns across 12 bases. The CDR3 extends over 15 amino acids. Germline V gene data show CDR1 as LGHNA and CDR2 as YSLEER. The V and J ends lost 4 bases and 3 bases, in that order; junction bases with no gene match: 3. This CDR3 reads CASSPGTGGEETQYF. The CDR3 region has the DNA TGCGCCAGCAGCCCCGGGACAGGGGGCGAAGAGACCCAGTACTTC.

The rearrangement uses TRBV11-2 and TRBJ2-7; D ambiguous. The germline gives CDR1 SGHAT, CDR2 FQNNGV. The CDR3 is 14 residues long. Trimming pared 2 bases from V and 5 bases from J, leaving 13 bases between. In nucleotides, the CDR3 is TGTGCCAGCAGCTTATTCGTCAGCGCAAACGAGCAGTACTTC. This translates into CASSLFVSANEQYF.

The chain combines TRBV6-5 with TRBJ1-3; 8 bases match TRBD1. Trimming removed 4 bases from V and 0 bases from J; junction bases left unmatched: 2. Germline V gene sequence: CDR1 MNHEY, CDR2 SVGAGI. The CDR3 is 15 amino acids. The CDR3 spells CASSWDRFSGNTIYF. The CDR3 region has the DNA TGTGCCAGCAGTTGGGACAGGTTCTCTGGAAACACCATATATTTT.

The chain has TRBV6-6 and TRBJ1-1; D not certain. This CDR3 spans 13 amino acids. V lost 0 bases and J 7 bases, leaving 9 bases between the germline ends. The V gene's germline CDR1 is MNHNY and CDR2 SVGAGI (reference sequence). CDR3 nucleotides: TGTGCCAGCAGTTACTCGATAGAAGTTGAAGCTTTCTTT. Protein product: CASSYSIEVEAFF.

Points on this clone: Its ends do not fully match the called genes, so a read error is possible. The V and J genes are TRBV4-2 and TRBJ2-3, with 15 bases matching TRBD2. This CDR3 comprises 15 residues. Germline V gene data show CDR1 as LGHNA and CDR2 as YNFKEQ. CDR3 sequence (DNA): TGTGCCAGCAGCCAAGAATGGACTAGCGGGGGGGTCCTCCATTTT. Translating gives CASSQEWTSGGVLHF.